The rows below give T cell receptor beta chains drawn from one sample of a study of OX40 agonist ivuxolimab in advanced cancers. Profiled with immunoSEQ multiplex PCR; TCRdb holds only in-frame clones, not every one. The table includes some 42,000 clones, 82% detected once. The sample consisted of CD4+ or CD8+ T cells sorted from blood, taken in a trial of the OX40 agonist ivuxolimab. These receptors were taken from an adult with an advanced solid tumor such as melanoma, head and neck, liver or kidney cancer. CDR3s include the opening cysteine and the closing phenylalanine or tryptophan. The order of the fields is V gene, D gene, J gene, clone size, CDR3 DNA, CDR3 protein. The D gene is left open where the match is weak. Not every row has a clone size; where given, it reads once, few, many or a size class.

v_gene: TRBV9; d_gene: NA; j_gene: TRBJ1-2; abundance: NA; CDR3nt: TGTGCCAGCAGCACGTCCCCGGGGGGACGGTCCTATGGCTACACCTTC; CDR3aa: CASSTSPGGRSYGYTF
v_gene: TRBV4-1; d_gene: TRBD2; j_gene: TRBJ2-1; abundance: once; CDR3nt: TGCGCCAGCGGGGGGACTAGCAGACACAATGAGCAGTTCTTC; CDR3aa: CASGGTSRHNEQFF
v_gene: TRBV7-9; d_gene: NA; j_gene: TRBJ1-2; abundance: NA; CDR3nt: TGTGCCAGCAGCCGTCAAGAGGGCTATGGCTACACCTTC; CDR3aa: CASSRQEGYGYTF
v_gene: TRBV28; d_gene: NA; j_gene: TRBJ1-5; abundance: few; CDR3nt: TGTGCCAGCAGTCCGACACAGGGCCCCAATCAGCCCCAGCATTTT; CDR3aa: CASSPTQGPNQPQHF
v_gene: TRBV7-2; d_gene: NA; j_gene: TRBJ2-4; abundance: NA; CDR3nt: TGTGCCAGCAGCTTAGATGGCATACTAGCCAAAAACATTCAGTACTTC; CDR3aa: CASSLDGILAKNIQYF
v_gene: TRBV19; d_gene: TRBD1; j_gene: TRBJ1-1; abundance: NA; CDR3nt: TGTGCCAGTAGTAAGACAGGGGCCTTGAGCACTGAAGCTTTCTTT; CDR3aa: CASSKTGALSTEAFF
v_gene: TRBV19; d_gene: TRBD1; j_gene: TRBJ2-7; abundance: NA; CDR3nt: TGTGCCAGTAGTTCTGCTGGACAGGGCAACTACGAGCAGTACTTC; CDR3aa: CASSSAGQGNYEQYF
v_gene: TRBV27; d_gene: NA; j_gene: TRBJ2-5; abundance: NA; CDR3nt: TGTGCAGCCGGAGAAGAGACCCAGTACTTC; CDR3aa: CAAGEETQYF
v_gene: TRBV27; d_gene: NA; j_gene: TRBJ1-5; abundance: once; CDR3nt: TGTGCCAGCAGTTTCTTACAGGCGGTTGGCAATCAGCCCCAGCATTTT; CDR3aa: CASSFLQAVGNQPQHF
v_gene: TRBV9; d_gene: TRBD1; j_gene: TRBJ2-7; abundance: NA; CDR3nt: TGTGCCAGCAGCCCGACAGGGGCTATCTCCTACGAGCAGTACTTC; CDR3aa: CASSPTGAISYEQYF
v_gene: TRBV27; d_gene: NA; j_gene: TRBJ2-7; abundance: NA; CDR3nt: TGTGCCAGCAGTTTACAGGGACCCTACGAGCAGTACTTC; CDR3aa: CASSLQGPYEQYF
v_gene: TRBV27; d_gene: TRBD1; j_gene: TRBJ1-1; abundance: few; CDR3nt: TGTGCCAGCAGTTTAAGGGACAGGGGCTGGGCCACTGAAGCTTTCTTT; CDR3aa: CASSLRDRGWATEAFF
v_gene: TRBV25-1; d_gene: NA; j_gene: TRBJ1-2; abundance: NA; CDR3nt: TGTGCCAGCAGTGAAAGCAGGGACGTATCCGGCTACACCTTC; CDR3aa: CASSESRDVSGYTF